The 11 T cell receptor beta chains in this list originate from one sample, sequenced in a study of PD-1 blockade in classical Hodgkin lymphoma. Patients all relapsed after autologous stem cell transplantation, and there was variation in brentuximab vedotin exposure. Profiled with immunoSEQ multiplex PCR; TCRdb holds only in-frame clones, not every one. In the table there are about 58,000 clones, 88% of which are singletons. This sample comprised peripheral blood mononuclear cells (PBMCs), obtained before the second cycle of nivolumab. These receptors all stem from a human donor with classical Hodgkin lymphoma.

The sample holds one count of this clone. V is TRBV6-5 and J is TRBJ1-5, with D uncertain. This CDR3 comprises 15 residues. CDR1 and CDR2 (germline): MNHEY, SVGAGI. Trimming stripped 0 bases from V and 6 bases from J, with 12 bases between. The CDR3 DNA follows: TGTGCCAGCAGTTACTCGAGTTTAGGTTCTCAGCCCCAGCATTTT. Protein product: CASSYSSLGSQPQHF.

The DNA for the CDR3 is TGTGCTAGTGGCCTCGGGGGTTTTTCAGAAGCTTTCTTT. Translating it yields CASGLGGFSEAFF. The chain is built from TRBV12-5 and TRBJ1-1; a weak D match, TRBD1 (5 bases). CDR3 length: 13 residues. Germline loops: CDR1 LGHNT, CDR2 FRNRAP. Deletions cut 6 bases from V and 8 bases from J, with 16 bases between.

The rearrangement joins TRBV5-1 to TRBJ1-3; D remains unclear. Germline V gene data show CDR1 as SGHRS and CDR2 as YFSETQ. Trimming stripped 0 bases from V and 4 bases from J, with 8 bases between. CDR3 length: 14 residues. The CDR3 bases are TGCGCCAGCAGCTTGGGGCGGTTCGGAAACACCATATATTTT. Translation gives CASSLGRFGNTIYF.

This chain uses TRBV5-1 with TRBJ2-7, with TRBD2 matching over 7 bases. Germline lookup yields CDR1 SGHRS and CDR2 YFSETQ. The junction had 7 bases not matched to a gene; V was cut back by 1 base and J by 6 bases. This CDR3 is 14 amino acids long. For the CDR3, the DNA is TGCGCCAGCAGCTTGTTGACTAGCAGTCGCGAGCAGTACTTC. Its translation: CASSLLTSSREQYF. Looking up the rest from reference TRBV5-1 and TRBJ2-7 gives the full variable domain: KAGVTQTPRYLIKTRGQQVTLSCSPISGHRSVSWYQQTPGQGLQFLFEYFSETQRNKGNFPGRFSGRQFSNSRSEMNVSTLELGDSALYLCASSLLTSSREQYFGPGTRLTVT.

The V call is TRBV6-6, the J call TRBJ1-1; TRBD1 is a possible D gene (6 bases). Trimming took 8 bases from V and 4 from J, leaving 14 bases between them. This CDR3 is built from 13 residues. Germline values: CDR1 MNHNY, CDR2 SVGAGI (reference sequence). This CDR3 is CASVQGWGTEAFF. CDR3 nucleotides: TGTGCCAGCGTACAGGGCTGGGGCACTGAAGCTTTCTTT.

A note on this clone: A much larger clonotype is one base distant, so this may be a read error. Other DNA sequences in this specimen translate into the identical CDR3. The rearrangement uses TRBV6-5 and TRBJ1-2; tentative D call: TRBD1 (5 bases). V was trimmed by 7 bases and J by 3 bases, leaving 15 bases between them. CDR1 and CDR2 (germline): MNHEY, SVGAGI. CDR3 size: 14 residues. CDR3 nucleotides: TGTGCCAGCATGGGCAGAGGGGAGGACTATGGCTACACCTTC. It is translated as CASMGRGEDYGYTF.

CDR3 in amino acids: CASSIQVAETNTEAFF. DNA for the CDR3: TGCGCCAGCAGCATACAGGTGGCCGAGACGAACACTGAAGCTTTCTTT. The V call is TRBV5-1, the J call TRBJ1-1, with D tentatively TRBD1 (5 bases). Germline lookup yields CDR1 SGHRS and CDR2 YFSETQ. CDR3 length: 16 amino acids. The ends were cut back, 4 bases at V and 1 base at J, with 17 bases in the middle. Drawing the rest from reference TRBV5-1 and TRBJ1-1, the complete variable domain is KAGVTQTPRYLIKTRGQQVTLSCSPISGHRSVSWYQQTPGQGLQFLFEYFSETQRNKGNFPGRFSGRQFSNSRSEMNVSTLELGDSALYLCASSIQVAETNTEAFFGQGTRLTVV.

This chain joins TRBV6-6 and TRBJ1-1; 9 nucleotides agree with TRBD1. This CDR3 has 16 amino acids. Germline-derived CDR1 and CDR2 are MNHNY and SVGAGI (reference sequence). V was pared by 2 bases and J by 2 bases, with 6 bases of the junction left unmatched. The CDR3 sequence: CASSYTAGQGNTEAFF. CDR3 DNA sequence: TGTGCCAGCAGTTACACCGCGGGACAGGGAAACACTGAAGCTTTCTTT.

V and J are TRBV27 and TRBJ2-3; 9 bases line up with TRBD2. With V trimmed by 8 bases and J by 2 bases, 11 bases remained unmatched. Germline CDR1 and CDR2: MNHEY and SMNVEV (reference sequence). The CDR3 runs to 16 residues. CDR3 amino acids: CASRGEPGLATDTQYF. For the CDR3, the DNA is TGTGCCAGCCGGGGGGAACCGGGACTAGCCACAGATACGCAGTATTTT.

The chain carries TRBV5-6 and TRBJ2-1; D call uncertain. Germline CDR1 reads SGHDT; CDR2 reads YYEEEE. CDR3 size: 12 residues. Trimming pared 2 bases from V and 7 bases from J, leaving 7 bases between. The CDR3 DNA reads TGTGCCAGCAGCTTTTGGGTGAATGAGCAGTTCTTC. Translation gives CASSFWVNEQFF.

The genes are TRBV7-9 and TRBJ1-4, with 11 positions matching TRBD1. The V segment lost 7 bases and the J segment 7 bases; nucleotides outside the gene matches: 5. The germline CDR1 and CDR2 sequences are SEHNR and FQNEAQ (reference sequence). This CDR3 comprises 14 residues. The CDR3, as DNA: TGTGCCAGCACCACGGGGACAGGGGGTGAAAAACTGTTTTTT. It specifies CASTTGTGGEKLFF.